This TCR beta chain was found in a study of glioma-infiltrating T cells (TCRdb year 2016). Background for the entire study: Sequencing of TCR alpha- and beta-chain repertoires was performed on glioma tissue, on non-neoplastic brain tissue, and on matched peripheral blood mononuclear cells. To gauge divergence between tissue and blood T-cell populations, every tissue-infiltrating repertoire was compared against the peripheral blood repertoire from the same patient. Three low-grade glioma patients, roughly 8 primary glioblastoma patients and three non-glioma patients contributing non-neoplastic brain tissue were included in the paired cohort.

A note on this clonotype: Its antigen target is currently unknown. At one end, the junction sequence differs from germline, possibly due to a read error.

CDR1 MNHNS and CDR2 SASEGT are derived from the germline V gene. The CDR3 contains 16 residues, cysteine and phenylalanine counted. The retained sequence is limited to the CDR3, 48 bases, with the frame set at the first base. What the work shows at the level of the full study, not this receptor alone: Tissue and blood shared very few CDR3 sequences, a result attributed to high CDR3 diversity and limited sampling. Group comparisons were based on small numbers of patients: three non-neoplastic, three low-grade glioma and 7 to 9 glioblastoma patients. In non-neoplastic patients, VJ-independent divergence between tissue and blood fell below expectation, whereas in all gliomas, and especially in low-grade gliomas, the divergence rose above expectation.

The iRepertoire nested amplicon-rescue multiplex PCR (arm-PCR) platform was used to amplify TCR alpha and beta CDR3 regions from RNA. The input for one-step reverse transcription and amplification was 100-400 ng of either tissue mRNA or PBMC total RNA. Following bead purification, Illumina adapters were added by a secondary multiplex PCR, and the libraries were gel-purified between 200 and 400 bp. The libraries contained internal 6-nucleotide barcodes that were used for demultiplexing. Libraries were sequenced on an Illumina MiSeq with 2x220 or 2x250 nucleotide paired-end reads. From the authors' description of their analysis: Paired reads were merged with FLASH 1.2.11 and aligned to the GRCh37 human genome with BWA-MEM before extracting TRA and TRB reads. For V and J assignment, an IMGT-derived reference of cassette sequences and CDR3 motifs that included pseudogenes was used. Three-frame translation of reads was performed, and productive CDR3s were defined as those with a C...FGXG motif and no stop codons. Unique combinations of V-J cassette pair and CDR3 amino acid sequence were defined as clonotypes. Reads were filtered by Hamming distance, with the threshold set by the sequence error rate of each sample in mapped regions. The public reads were reprocessed in TCRdb via fastp at Q25 and MiXCR, keeping in-frame beta chains. For every CDR3 protein sequence, its rows merge into one entry that carries the most common genes and DNA. TCRdb's processing, not the study's, gives the V and J calls here. The sample includes about 94,000 distinct CDR3 sequences, with less than 30% observed a single time. The ten largest clones capture more than 6.5% of the sample.

The material sequenced was glioma tissue, nonneoplastic brain tissue, or PBMCs (not recorded which). This receptor was obtained from a human donor with low-grade glioma or glioblastoma, undergoing nonglioma brain surgery, or in good health (not recorded which). The V and J segments used are TRBV6-1 and TRBJ2-1, with 10 bases aligning to TRBD2. CDR3 region: CASSPAGTSDKGEQLF. The nucleotides read TGTGCCAGCAGCCCCGCCGGGACTAGCGATAAGGGTGAGCAGCTCTTC.